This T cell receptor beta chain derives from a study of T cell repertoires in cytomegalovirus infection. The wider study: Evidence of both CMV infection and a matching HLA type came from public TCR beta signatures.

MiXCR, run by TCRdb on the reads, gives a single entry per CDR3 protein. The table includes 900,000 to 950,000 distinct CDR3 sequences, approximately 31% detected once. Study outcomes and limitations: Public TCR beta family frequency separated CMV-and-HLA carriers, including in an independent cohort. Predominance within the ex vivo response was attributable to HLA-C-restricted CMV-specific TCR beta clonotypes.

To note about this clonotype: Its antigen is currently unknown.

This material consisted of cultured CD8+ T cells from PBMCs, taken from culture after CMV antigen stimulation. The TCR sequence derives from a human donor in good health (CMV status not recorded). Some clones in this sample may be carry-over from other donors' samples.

CDR3 bases: TGTGCCACTGCACTGTCCTCGACTGGGGCTTTCTTT. Its translation: CATALSSTGAFF. The chain couples TRBV15 to TRBJ1-1; unclear D gene. Germline assignment: CDR1 LNHNV and CDR2 YYDKDF (reference sequence). Trimming pared 9 bases from V and 11 bases from J, leaving 19 bases between. This CDR3 has 12 residues. Full variable domain (rest looked up from reference TRBV15 and TRBJ1-1): DAMVIQNPRYQVTQFGKPVTLSCSQTLNHNVMYWYQQKSSQAPKLLFHYYDKDFNNEADTPDNFQSRRPNTSFCFLDIRSPGLGDTAMYLCATALSSTGAFFGQGTRLTVV.